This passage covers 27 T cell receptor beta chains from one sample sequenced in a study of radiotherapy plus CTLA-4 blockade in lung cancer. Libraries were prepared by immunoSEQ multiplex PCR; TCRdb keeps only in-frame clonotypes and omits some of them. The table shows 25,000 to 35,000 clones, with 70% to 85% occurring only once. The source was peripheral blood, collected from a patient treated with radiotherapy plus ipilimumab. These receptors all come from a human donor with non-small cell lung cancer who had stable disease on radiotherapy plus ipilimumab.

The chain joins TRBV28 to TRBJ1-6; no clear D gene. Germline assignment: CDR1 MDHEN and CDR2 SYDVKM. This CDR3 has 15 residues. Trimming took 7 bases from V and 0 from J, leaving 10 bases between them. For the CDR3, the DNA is TGTGCCAGCATCCCCGGGAGCTCCTATAATTCACCCCTCCACTTT. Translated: CASIPGSSYNSPLHF.

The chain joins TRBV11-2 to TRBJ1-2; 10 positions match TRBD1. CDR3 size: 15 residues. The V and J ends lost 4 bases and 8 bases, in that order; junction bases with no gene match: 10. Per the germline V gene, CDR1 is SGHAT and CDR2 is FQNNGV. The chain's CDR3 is CASSSNRRTGGGYTF. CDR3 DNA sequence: TGTGCCAGCAGCTCAAATAGGAGGACAGGGGGAGGCTACACCTTC.

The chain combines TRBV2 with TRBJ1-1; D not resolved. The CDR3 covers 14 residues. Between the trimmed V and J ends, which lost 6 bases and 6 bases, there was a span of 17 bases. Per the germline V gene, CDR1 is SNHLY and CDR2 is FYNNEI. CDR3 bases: TGTGCCAGCAGGCAGTCTGAGAGGGTGGCTGAAGCTTTCTTT. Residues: CASRQSERVAEAFF.

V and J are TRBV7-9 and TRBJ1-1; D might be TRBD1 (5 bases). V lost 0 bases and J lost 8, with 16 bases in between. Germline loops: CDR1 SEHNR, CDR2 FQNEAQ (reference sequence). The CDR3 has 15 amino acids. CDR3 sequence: CASSLAGRASSEAFF. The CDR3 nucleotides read TGTGCCAGCAGCTTAGCGGGCAGGGCATCATCGGAAGCTTTCTTT.

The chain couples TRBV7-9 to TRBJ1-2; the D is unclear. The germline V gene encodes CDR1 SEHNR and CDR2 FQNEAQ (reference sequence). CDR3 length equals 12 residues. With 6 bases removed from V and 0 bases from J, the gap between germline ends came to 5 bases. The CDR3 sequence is CASRGPNYGYTF. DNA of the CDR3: TGTGCCAGCAGGGGTCCTAACTATGGCTACACCTTC.

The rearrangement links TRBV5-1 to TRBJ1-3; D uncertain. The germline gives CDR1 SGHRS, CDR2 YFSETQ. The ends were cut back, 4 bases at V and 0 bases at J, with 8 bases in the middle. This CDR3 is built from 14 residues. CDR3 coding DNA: TGCGCCAGCAGCGCGCGGAGCTCTGGAAACACCATATATTTT. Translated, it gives CASSARSSGNTIYF.

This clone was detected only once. Here the CDR3 reads CASREVYGYTF. The CDR3 DNA sequence: TGTGCCAGCCGGGAGGTCTATGGCTACACCTTC. V is TRBV19 and J is TRBJ1-2, with D hard to call. CDR1 is LNHDA, CDR2 SQIVND, per germline (reference sequence). V dropped 9 bases and J dropped 4 bases, with 9 bases sitting between them. The CDR3 is made up of 11 amino acids.

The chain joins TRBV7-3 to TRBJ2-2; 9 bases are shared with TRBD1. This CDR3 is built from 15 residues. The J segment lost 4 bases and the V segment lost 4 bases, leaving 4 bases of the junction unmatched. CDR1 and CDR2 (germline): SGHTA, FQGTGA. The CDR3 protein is CASSSWTGATGELFF. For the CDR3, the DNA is TGTGCCAGCAGCTCCTGGACAGGGGCCACCGGGGAGCTGTTTTTT. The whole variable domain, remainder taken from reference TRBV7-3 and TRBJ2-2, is GAGVSQTPSNKVTEKGKYVELRCDPISGHTALYWYRQSLGQGPEFLIYFQGTGAADDSGLPNDRFFAVRPEGSVSTLKIQRTERGDSAVYLCASSSWTGATGELFFGEGSRLTVL.

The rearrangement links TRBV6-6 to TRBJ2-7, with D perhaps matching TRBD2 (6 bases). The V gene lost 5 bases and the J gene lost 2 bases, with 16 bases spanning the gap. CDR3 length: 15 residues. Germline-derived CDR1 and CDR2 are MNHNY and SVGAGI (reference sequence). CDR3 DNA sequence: TGTGCCAGCAGTAACCCATTAGCGGCCGCCTACGAGCAGTACGTC. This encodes CASSNPLAAAYEQYV.

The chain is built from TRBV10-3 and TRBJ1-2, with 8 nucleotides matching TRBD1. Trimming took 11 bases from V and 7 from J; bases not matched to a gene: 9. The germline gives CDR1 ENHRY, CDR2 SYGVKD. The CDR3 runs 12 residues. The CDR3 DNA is TGTGCCTCCGGACAGGGCGAGGGTGGCTACACCTTC. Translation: CASGQGEGGYTF.

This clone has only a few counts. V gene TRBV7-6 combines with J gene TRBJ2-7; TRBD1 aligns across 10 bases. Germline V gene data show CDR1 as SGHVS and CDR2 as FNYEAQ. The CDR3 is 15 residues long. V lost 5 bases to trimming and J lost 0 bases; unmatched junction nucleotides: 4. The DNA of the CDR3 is TGTGCCAGCAGCCCGGGACAGGGGCTCTCCTACGAGCAGTACGTC. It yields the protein CASSPGQGLSYEQYV.

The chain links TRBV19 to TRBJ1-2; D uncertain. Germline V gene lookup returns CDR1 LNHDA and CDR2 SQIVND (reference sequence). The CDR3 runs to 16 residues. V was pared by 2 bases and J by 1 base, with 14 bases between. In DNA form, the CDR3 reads TGTGCCAGTAGTATATCGGCACAGCCGAATAACTATGGCTACACCTTC. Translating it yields CASSISAQPNNYGYTF.

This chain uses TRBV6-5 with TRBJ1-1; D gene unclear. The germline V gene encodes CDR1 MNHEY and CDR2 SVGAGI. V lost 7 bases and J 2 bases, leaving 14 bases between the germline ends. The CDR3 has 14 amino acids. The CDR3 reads CASTLGRANTEAFF. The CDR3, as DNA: TGTGCCAGCACCCTAGGTCGGGCTAACACTGAAGCTTTCTTT.

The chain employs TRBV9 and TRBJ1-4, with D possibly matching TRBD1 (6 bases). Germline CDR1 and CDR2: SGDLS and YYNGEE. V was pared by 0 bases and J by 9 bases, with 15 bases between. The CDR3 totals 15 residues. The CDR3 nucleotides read TGTGCCAGCAGCGTAGGGCCACATCAGGGGCAAAAACTGTTTTTT. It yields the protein CASSVGPHQGQKLFF.

Written as DNA, the CDR3 is TGCGCCAGCAGTGCGGACAGGAAAAACTATGGCTACACCTTC. Residues: CASSADRKNYGYTF. The chain joins TRBV10-1 to TRBJ1-2, with TRBD1 matching over 7 bases. Germline assignment: CDR1 WNHNN and CDR2 SYGVQD (reference sequence). J gave up 2 bases and V 4 bases, and 4 bases lay outside the gene matches. The CDR3 loop spans 14 amino acids.

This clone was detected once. CDR3 sequence reads: CSVSGGANEKLFF. The CDR3 coding sequence is TGCAGCGTTTCCGGGGGCGCTAATGAAAAACTGTTTTTT. V gene TRBV29-1 combines with J gene TRBJ1-4; D might be TRBD1 (6 bases). The V and J ends lost 5 bases and 3 bases respectively, with 10 bases between them. Germline assignment: CDR1 SQVTM and CDR2 ANQGSEA. The CDR3 covers 13 residues.

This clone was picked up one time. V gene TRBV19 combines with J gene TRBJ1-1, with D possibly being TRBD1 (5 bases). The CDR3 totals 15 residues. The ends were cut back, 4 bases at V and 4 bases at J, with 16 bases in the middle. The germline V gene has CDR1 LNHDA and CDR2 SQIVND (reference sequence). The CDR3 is CASSSWNVGGTEAFF. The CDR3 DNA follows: TGTGCCAGTAGTAGTTGGAATGTCGGGGGCACTGAAGCTTTCTTT.

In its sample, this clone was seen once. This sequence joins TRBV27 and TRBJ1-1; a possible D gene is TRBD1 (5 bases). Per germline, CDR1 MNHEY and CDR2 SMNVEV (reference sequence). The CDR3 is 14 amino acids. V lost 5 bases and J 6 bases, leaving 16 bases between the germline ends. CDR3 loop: CASSPLGGKAEAFF. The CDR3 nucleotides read TGTGCCAGCAGTCCCCTCGGGGGGAAGGCTGAAGCTTTCTTT.

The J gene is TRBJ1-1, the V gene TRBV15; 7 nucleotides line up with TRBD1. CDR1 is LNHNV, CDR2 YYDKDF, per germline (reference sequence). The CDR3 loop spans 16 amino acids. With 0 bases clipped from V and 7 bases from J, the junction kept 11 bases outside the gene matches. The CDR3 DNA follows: TGTGCCACCAGCAGAGAAGGGGGCAGGCTCCTATATGAAGCTTTCTTT. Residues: CATSREGGRLLYEAFF.

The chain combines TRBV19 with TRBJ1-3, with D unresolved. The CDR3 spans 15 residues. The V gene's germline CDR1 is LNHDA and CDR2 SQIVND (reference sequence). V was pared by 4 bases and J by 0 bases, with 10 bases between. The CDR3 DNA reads TGTGCCAGTAGTACCGGACTGTACTCTGGAAACACCATATATTTT. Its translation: CASSTGLYSGNTIYF.

The CDR3 DNA reads as TGTGCCAGCAGTTCCCATGCTGACCGGGACAGGGGGGAGGGCTACACCTTC. Translation gives CASSSHADRDRGEGYTF. This rearrangement joins TRBV28 to TRBJ1-2; 11 bases line up with TRBD1. The germline CDR1 and CDR2 sequences are MDHEN and SYDVKM. The CDR3 contains 17 residues. The V gene end was trimmed by 4 bases and the J gene end by 8 bases; junction bases not matched to a gene: 15.

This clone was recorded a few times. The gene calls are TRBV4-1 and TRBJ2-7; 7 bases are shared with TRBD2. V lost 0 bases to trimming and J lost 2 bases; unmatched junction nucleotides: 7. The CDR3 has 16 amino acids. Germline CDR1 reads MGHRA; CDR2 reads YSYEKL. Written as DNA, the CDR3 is TGCGCCAGCAGCCAAGACGTGGGCCGGGGGGCCTACGAGCAGTACTTC. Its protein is CASSQDVGRGAYEQYF.

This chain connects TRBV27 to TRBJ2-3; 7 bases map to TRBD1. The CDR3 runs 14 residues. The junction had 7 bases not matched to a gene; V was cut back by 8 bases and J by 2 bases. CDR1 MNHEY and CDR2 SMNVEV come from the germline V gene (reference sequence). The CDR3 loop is CASLPDRTTDTQYF. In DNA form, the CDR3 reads TGTGCCAGCCTTCCGGACAGGACCACAGATACGCAGTATTTT.

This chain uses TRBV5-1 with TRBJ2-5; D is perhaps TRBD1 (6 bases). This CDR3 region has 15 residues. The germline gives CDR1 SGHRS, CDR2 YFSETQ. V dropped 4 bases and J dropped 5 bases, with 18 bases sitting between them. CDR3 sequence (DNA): TGCGCCAGCAGCCCTGGACAGTCGTCCGGGGAGACCCAGTACTTC. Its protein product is CASSPGQSSGETQYF.

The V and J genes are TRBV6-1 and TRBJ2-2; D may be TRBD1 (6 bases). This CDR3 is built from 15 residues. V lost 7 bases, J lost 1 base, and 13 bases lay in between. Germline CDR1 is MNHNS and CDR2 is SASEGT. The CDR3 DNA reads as TGTGCCAGCACTCCGGGACAACTGAACACCGGGGAGCTGTTTTTT. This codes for CASTPGQLNTGELFF.

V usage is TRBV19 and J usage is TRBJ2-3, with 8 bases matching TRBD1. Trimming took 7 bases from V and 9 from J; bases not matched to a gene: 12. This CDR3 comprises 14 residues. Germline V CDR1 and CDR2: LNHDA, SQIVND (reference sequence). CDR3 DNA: TGTGCCAGTAACTACGACAGGGGAAGGGGCACGCAGTATTTT. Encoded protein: CASNYDRGRGTQYF.

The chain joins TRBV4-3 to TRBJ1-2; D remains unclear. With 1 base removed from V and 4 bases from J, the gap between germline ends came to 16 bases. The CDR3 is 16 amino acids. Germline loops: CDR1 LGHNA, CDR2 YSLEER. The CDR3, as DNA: TGCGCCAGCAGCCAAGCCTCGACCGGAGGGAGCTATGGCTACACCTTC. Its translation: CASSQASTGGSYGYTF.